The present TCR beta chain was sequenced within a study of post-analysis software for immune sequencing data. Study background: Included among the disease courses, which were recorded for the cohort, were relapsing-remitting, secondary progressive and progressive-relapsing multiple sclerosis.

About this clonotype: Its target is not known.

General study results and limits: Strong co-clustering by F measure was evident for samples that had been prepared in the same batch. In patients, about five TRBV segments were more frequent than in controls, with TRBV5-6, TRBV5-1 and TRBV20-1 among them.

The V gene's germline CDR1 is LGHDT and CDR2 YNNKEL (reference sequence). Trimming removed 3 bases from V and 1 base from J, with 10 bases in between. The CDR3 spans 15 residues. TCR beta cDNA libraries included unique molecular identifiers. TCRdb called the PCR reads again in MiXCR, with one record for every CDR3 protein. The sample records hundreds of thousands of distinct CDR3 sequences, about 60% being singletons. The sequenced sample consisted of blood. The genes are TRBV3-1 and TRBJ2-1, with D unclear. The sequence was obtained from a girl between 2 and 10 years old with multiple sclerosis. CDR3 bases: TGTGCCAGCAGCCAGAGCGTGACGTCCTACAATGAGCAGTTCTTC. Translating gives CASSQSVTSYNEQFF.